The 27 T cell receptor beta chains listed next were all sequenced from one sample in a study of spatial heterogeneity in lung cancer. TCRdb ran MiXCR on the 5' RACE reads and lists one entry per CDR3 protein. The data show under 75,000 distinct CDR3 sequences, with approximately 8.9% seen just once and approximately 16% held by the top ten. Time point noted: sample taken at primary tumor resection. Tumor, nontumor lung or frozen PBMC supplied whole RNA that was sequenced unsorted. Sequencing used PBMCs, obtained at surgery. The receptors here all came from a female donor with early-stage non-small cell lung cancer.

This clonotype was seen a handful of times. The chain combines TRBV9 with TRBJ2-5, with D perhaps TRBD1 or TRBD2 (6 bases each). Germline lookup yields CDR1 SGDLS and CDR2 YYNGEE. The germline V and J ends were trimmed by 4 bases and 4 bases, with 14 bases remaining between them. The CDR3 consists of 14 residues. CDR3 sequence reads: CASSPWGAGETQYF. The CDR3 coding sequence is TGTGCCAGCAGCCCCTGGGGGGCCGGAGAGACCCAGTACTTC.

This clonotype showed up many times. The chain couples TRBV5-6 to TRBJ2-7; D is unclear. The CDR3 sequence is 10 residues long. Germline CDR1 SGHDT, CDR2 YYEEEE. V lost 6 bases to trimming and J lost 1 base, with 2 bases between them. The CDR3 spells CASTSYEQYV. CDR3 coding DNA: TGTGCCAGCACTTCCTACGAGCAGTACGTC.

This clonotype showed up many times. The V and J genes are TRBV12-5 and TRBJ1-5; 8 bases match TRBD1. The CDR3 spans 15 residues. V lost 5 bases to trimming and J lost 6 bases; unmatched junction nucleotides: 9. Germline loops: CDR1 LGHNT, CDR2 FRNRAP. The DNA of the CDR3 is TGTGCTAGTGGTCCCGGGACAGGAGGTGGTCAGCCCCAGCATTTT. Encoded protein: CASGPGTGGGQPQHF. The whole variable domain, filled in from reference TRBV12-5 and TRBJ1-5, reads DARVTQTPRHKVTEMGQEVTMRCQPILGHNTVFWYRQTMMQGLELLAYFRNRAPLDDSGMPKDRFSAEMPDATLATLKIQPSEPRDSAVYFCASGPGTGGGQPQHFGDGTRLSIL.

This clonotype was recorded many times. The rearrangement uses TRBV7-9 and TRBJ2-3, with 11 bases lining up with TRBD2. The CDR3 consists of 16 residues. Per the germline V gene, CDR1 is SEHNR and CDR2 is FQNEAQ (reference sequence). Germline trimming cut 5 bases from V and 1 base from J; bases unmatched to any gene: 5. The CDR3 loop reads CASSPGTSGGTDTQYF. DNA of the CDR3: TGTGCCAGCAGCCCCGGGACTAGCGGTGGCACAGATACGCAGTATTTT.

Many counts were recorded for this clonotype. This rearrangement joins TRBV11-1 to TRBJ1-2; no firm D call. This CDR3 comprises 13 residues. V lost 5 bases and J lost 4, with 11 bases in between. CDR1 and CDR2 (germline): SGHAT, FQDESV (reference sequence). DNA of the CDR3: TGTGCCAGCAGCCTAACGCCAGCCTATGGCTACACCTTC. Its translation: CASSLTPAYGYTF.

This clonotype was seen more than once but under ten times. The chain has TRBV20-1 and TRBJ2-3; TRBD1 matches 11 bases. J lost 1 base, V lost 3 bases, and 18 bases had no gene match. This CDR3 has 20 residues. The germline V gene has CDR1 DFQATT and CDR2 SNEGSKA (reference sequence). The CDR3 loop is CSASFRERDRGDGGTDTQYF. The CDR3 DNA reads TGCAGTGCTAGCTTCCGGGAAAGGGACAGGGGGGACGGCGGCACAGATACGCAGTATTTT.

This clonotype has a handful of counts. V is TRBV20-1 and J is TRBJ2-7, with a possible D match to TRBD1 (6 bases). The CDR3 spans 16 residues. Germline V lookup: CDR1 DFQATT, CDR2 SNEGSKA (reference sequence). Trimming removed 0 bases at V and 4 bases at J, with 19 bases between. The DNA for the CDR3 is TGCAGTGCTAGAGACCAAACAGGGATAAAGTGGTACGAGCAGTACTTC. Its protein is CSARDQTGIKWYEQYF.

The V gene is TRBV7-2, the J gene TRBJ1-3; D unclear. Per the germline V gene, CDR1 is SGHTA and CDR2 is FQGNSA. The germline V and J ends were trimmed by 8 bases and 0 bases, with 14 bases remaining between them. This CDR3 comprises 15 residues. In DNA form, the CDR3 reads TGTGCCAGCTCCCCCGCCCCGACCTCTGGAAACACCATATATTTT. Translated, it gives CASSPAPTSGNTIYF.

This clonotype has a handful of counts. The chain joins TRBV9 to TRBJ1-5; a possible D gene is TRBD1 (5 bases). V was shortened by 8 bases and J by 2 bases, with 11 bases between the two germline ends. Germline lookup yields CDR1 SGDLS and CDR2 YYNGEE. The CDR3 sequence is 13 residues long. CDR3 amino acids: CASGDRGNQPQHF. The CDR3, as DNA: TGTGCCAGTGGCGACAGAGGCAATCAGCCCCAGCATTTT. Based on the CDR3 plus reference TRBV9 and TRBJ1-5, the full variable domain is DSGVTQTPKHLITATGQRVTLRCSPRSGDLSVYWYQQSLDQGLQFLIQYYNGEERAKGNILERFSAQQFPDLHSELNLSSLELGDSALYFCASGDRGNQPQHFGDGTRLSIL.

The rearrangement links TRBV11-3 to TRBJ1-5; 7 bases match TRBD1. The CDR3 consists of 13 residues. Germline CDR1 reads SGHNT; CDR2 reads YENEEA. Trimming cost V 6 bases and J 6 bases; bases outside gene matches: 5. The CDR3 loop is CASSRGLGQPQHF. In DNA form, the CDR3 reads TGTGCCAGCAGTAGGGGGCTCGGTCAGCCCCAGCATTTT.

This sequence joins TRBV12-3 or TRBV12-4 and TRBJ2-7, with D possibly being TRBD2 (6 bases). V was trimmed by 6 bases and J by 0 bases, leaving 12 bases between them. CDR3 size: 14 residues. CDR3 in amino acids: CASRLAGFSYEQYV. The CDR3 DNA reads as TGTGCCAGCAGACTAGCAGGGTTCTCCTACGAGCAGTACGTC.

This clonotype was seen many times. DNA of the CDR3: TGCGCCAGCAGCTTGTTAACAGGGTTGAACACTGAAGCTTTCTTT. Amino acids: CASSLLTGLNTEAFF. The rearrangement links TRBV5-1 to TRBJ1-1, with D possibly being TRBD1 (6 bases). Germline lookup yields CDR1 SGHRS and CDR2 YFSETQ. V lost 1 base and J 0 bases, leaving 10 bases between the germline ends. The CDR3 has 15 residues. The full variable domain, with the rest looked up from reference TRBV5-1 and TRBJ1-1, is KAGVTQTPRYLIKTRGQQVTLSCSPISGHRSVSWYQQTPGQGLQFLFEYFSETQRNKGNFPGRFSGRQFSNSRSEMNVSTLELGDSALYLCASSLLTGLNTEAFFGQGTRLTVV.

The chain carries TRBV9 and TRBJ2-3, with D tentatively TRBD2 (7 bases). CDR1 and CDR2 from the germline V gene are SGDLS and YYNGEE. The V end lost 5 bases, the J end lost 5 bases, and 9 bases lay between the germline ends. The length of the CDR3 is 12 residues. DNA for the CDR3: TGTGCCAGCAGGGGGGGGCAAGATACGCAGTATTTT. This sequence encodes CASRGGQDTQYF. The entire variable domain, with the rest obtained from reference TRBV9 and TRBJ2-3, is as follows: DSGVTQTPKHLITATGQRVTLRCSPRSGDLSVYWYQQSLDQGLQFLIQYYNGEERAKGNILERFSAQQFPDLHSELNLSSLELGDSALYFCASRGGQDTQYFGPGTRLTVL.

This clonotype occurred many times. The CDR3 sequence: CASRRGPGELFF. As DNA, the CDR3 is TGTGCCAGCAGGCGGGGGCCCGGGGAGCTGTTTTTT. The chain recombines TRBV9 with TRBJ2-2, with D maybe TRBD2 (7 bases). The CDR3 spans 12 residues. Looked up from germline, CDR1 is SGDLS and CDR2 is YYNGEE. Trimming took 5 bases from V and 6 from J, leaving 8 bases between them.

The chain has TRBV6-1 and TRBJ2-7; D is uncertain. CDR1 is MNHNS, CDR2 SASEGT, per germline. The CDR3 runs 14 residues. The ends were cut back, 7 bases at V and 0 bases at J, with 13 bases in the middle. This chain's CDR3 is CASTPGPSSYEQYV. The CDR3 region has the DNA TGTGCCAGCACTCCCGGGCCGAGCTCCTACGAGCAGTACGTC.

The CDR3 protein is CATEGQGGGYTF. CDR3 DNA: TGTGCCACCGAAGGACAGGGGGGCGGCTACACCTTC. This chain connects TRBV24-1 to TRBJ1-2; TRBD1 agrees at 10 bases. From germline, CDR1 is KGHDR and CDR2 SFDVKD. The CDR3 totals 12 residues. Trimming at V came to 9 bases and at J to 8 bases, leaving 5 bases not matched to a gene.

This clonotype was seen a handful of times. The V and J genes are TRBV6-5 and TRBJ1-4; 8 positions agree with TRBD1. Trimming cost V 6 bases and J 4 bases; bases outside gene matches: 4. CDR1 is MNHEY, CDR2 SVGAGI, per germline. The CDR3 runs 14 residues. The chain's CDR3 is CASRRTGNNEKLFF. For the CDR3, the DNA is TGTGCCAGCAGAAGGACAGGGAATAATGAAAAACTGTTTTTT.

This chain uses TRBV6-1 with TRBJ1-5; D is perhaps TRBD1 (6 bases). The CDR3 sequence is 14 residues long. Trimming left V 6 bases short and J 4 bases short, with 13 bases between. Per the germline V gene, CDR1 is MNHNS and CDR2 is SASEGT. CDR3 sequence reads: CASRRAGENQPQHF. CDR3 sequence (DNA): TGTGCCAGCAGACGAGCAGGGGAAAATCAGCCCCAGCATTTT.

This clonotype was detected only a few times. The rearrangement links TRBV5-1 to TRBJ2-2; 7 bases are shared with TRBD1. The V gene end was trimmed by 0 bases and the J gene end by 2 bases; junction bases not matched to a gene: 7. Per germline, CDR1 SGHRS and CDR2 YFSETQ. The CDR3 covers 17 residues. As DNA, the CDR3 is TGCGCCAGCAGCTTGGATTCCGCAGGGGGAAACACCGGGGAGCTGTTTTTT. Encoded protein: CASSLDSAGGNTGELFF.

J is TRBJ2-1 and V is TRBV5-1, with D perhaps TRBD1 (5 bases). The length of the CDR3 is 12 residues. Trimming took 4 bases from V and 11 from J, leaving 13 bases between them. The germline gives CDR1 SGHRS, CDR2 YFSETQ. The CDR3 region has the DNA TGCGCCAGCAGCCCGGAACTGGGGCAGCAGTTCTTC. This encodes CASSPELGQQFF.

This chain links TRBV28 with TRBJ1-4; D unclear. CDR3 length: 14 amino acids. The V end was cut by 5 bases, the J end by 0 bases, with 7 bases between. CDR1 MDHEN and CDR2 SYDVKM come from the germline V gene. The CDR3 region is CASSPPPTNEKLFF. CDR3 nucleotides: TGTGCCAGCAGTCCCCCTCCAACTAATGAAAAACTGTTTTTT. The entire variable domain, with the rest obtained from reference TRBV28 and TRBJ1-4, is as follows: DVKVTQSSRYLVKRTGEKVFLECVQDMDHENMFWYRQDPGLGLRLIYFSYDVKMKEKGDIPEGYSVSREKKERFSLILESASTNQTSMYLCASSPPPTNEKLFFGSGTQLSVL.

This clonotype appeared a few times. This chain joins TRBV6-1 and TRBJ2-7, with D perhaps TRBD1 (5 bases). This CDR3 has 13 amino acids. V lost 3 bases and J 5 bases, leaving 11 bases between the germline ends. The germline V gene has CDR1 MNHNS and CDR2 SASEGT. The chain's CDR3 is CASSERIGDEQYV. CDR3 DNA sequence: TGTGCCAGCAGTGAGAGGATAGGGGACGAGCAGTACGTC.

The chain couples TRBV29-1 to TRBJ2-3; 10 nucleotides match TRBD1. The junction had 7 bases not matched to a gene; V was cut back by 0 bases and J by 4 bases. Germline V gives CDR1 SQVTM, CDR2 ANQGSEA. The CDR3 loop spans 16 amino acids. Here the CDR3 reads CSVEDPRTGGPDTQYF. The CDR3 DNA sequence: TGCAGCGTTGAAGATCCCAGGACAGGGGGACCAGATACGCAGTATTTT.

This clonotype was observed a few times. The chain is built from TRBV7-9 and TRBJ1-6; the match to TRBD1 covers 7 bases. Trimming at V came to 5 bases and at J to 7 bases, leaving 11 bases not matched to a gene. The CDR3 length is 16 residues. CDR1 SEHNR and CDR2 FQNEAQ come from the germline V gene (reference sequence). For the CDR3, the DNA is TGTGCCAGCAGCCGACTCCCCGGGACAGAAAATTCACCCCTCCACTTT. It codes for CASSRLPGTENSPLHF.

This clonotype was recorded many times. The rearrangement joins TRBV7-3 to TRBJ1-2; 10 bases map to TRBD1. With V trimmed by 5 bases and J by 4 bases, 7 bases remained unmatched. Germline loops: CDR1 SGHTA, CDR2 FQGTGA. This CDR3 has 15 amino acids. DNA of the CDR3: TGTGCCAGCAGCCCCTCGGACAGGGGGAGCTATGGCTACACCTTC. It specifies CASSPSDRGSYGYTF.

The chain has TRBV3-1 and TRBJ2-7; TRBD1 or TRBD2 may be the D gene (5 bases each). The CDR3 contains 14 residues. Trimming cost V 3 bases and J 7 bases, with 16 bases left between them. Per germline, CDR1 LGHDT and CDR2 YNNKEL (reference sequence). The CDR3 DNA is TGTGCCAGCAGCCACGGGACCCTTCCGAGGGAGCAGTACGTC. It is translated as CASSHGTLPREQYV.

Concerning this clonotype itself: This clone may be a read error of a much larger clone one base away. V gene TRBV10-2 combines with J gene TRBJ2-1; D unclear. Germline CDR1 is WSHSY and CDR2 is SAAADI. The length of the CDR3 is 14 residues. Trimming took off 10 bases at V and 0 bases at J, with 13 bases between the two ends. CDR3 coding DNA: TGCGCCACTAACCCCGGTAGCTCCTACAATGAGCAGTTCTTC. Residues: CATNPGSSYNEQFF.